This passage covers 20 T cell receptor beta chains from one sample sequenced in a study of response to subunit inactivated influenza vaccine. TCRdb called the RT-PCR reads again in MiXCR, with one record for every CDR3 protein. This sample has 590,000 or so distinct CDR3 sequences; 11% to 15% occur once, and the top ten carry about 7.6%. Sequencing was performed on PBMCs from blood, taken 14 to 15 days before vaccination. The receptors were sampled from a man aged 50-60 years who received an inactivated influenza vaccine.

V and J are TRBV5-1 and TRBJ2-1, with D perhaps matching TRBD2 (6 bases). CDR3 length: 16 residues. Germline V lookup: CDR1 SGHRS, CDR2 YFSETQ. The V and J ends lost 1 base and 2 bases respectively, with 13 bases between them. The CDR3 protein is CASSLKGLSTYNEQFF. CDR3 bases: TGCGCCAGCAGCTTGAAAGGACTAAGTACCTACAATGAGCAGTTCTTC.

Only a few counts were recorded for this clonotype. The chain employs TRBV5-1 and TRBJ2-1; possible D gene TRBD2, 6 bases. With 0 bases removed from V and 9 bases from J, the gap between germline ends came to 10 bases. This CDR3 has 13 amino acids. Germline loops: CDR1 SGHRS, CDR2 YFSETQ. The chain's CDR3 is CASSLAGDSEQFF. CDR3 DNA sequence: TGCGCCAGCAGCTTGGCCGGGGACTCTGAGCAGTTCTTC. The variable domain in full, with the rest retrieved from reference TRBV5-1 and TRBJ2-1, is KAGVTQTPRYLIKTRGQQVTLSCSPISGHRSVSWYQQTPGQGLQFLFEYFSETQRNKGNFPGRFSGRQFSNSRSEMNVSTLELGDSALYLCASSLAGDSEQFFGPGTRLTVL.

The J gene is TRBJ1-1, the V gene TRBV5-1, with D hard to call. Per the germline V gene, CDR1 is SGHRS and CDR2 is YFSETQ. V was trimmed by 0 bases and J by 2 bases, leaving 11 bases between them. The CDR3 spans 15 residues. The CDR3 DNA reads TGCGCCAGCAGCTTGGAACTAGCCAGAAACACTGAAGCTTTCTTT. This encodes CASSLELARNTEAFF.

For the CDR3, the DNA is TGTGCCAGCAGAACCCAGCCCGGAGCGGGAGTGTTCCCCGGGGAGCTGTTTTTT. Its translation: CASRTQPGAGVFPGELFF. This chain links TRBV27 with TRBJ2-2; 8 nucleotides agree with TRBD2. Looked up from germline, CDR1 is MNHEY and CDR2 is SMNVEV (reference sequence). With 6 bases clipped from V and 6 bases from J, the junction kept 18 bases outside the gene matches. There are 18 residues in the CDR3.

The table lists this clonotype with many counts. The chain couples TRBV7-9 to TRBJ1-1; D ambiguous. Trimming pared 1 base from V and 0 bases from J, leaving 15 bases between. The CDR3 is 17 amino acids. Germline CDR1 and CDR2: SEHNR and FQNEAQ (reference sequence). CDR3 loop: CASSLVWSLTLNTEAFF. CDR3 DNA: TGTGCCAGCAGCTTAGTCTGGTCCCTTACACTGAACACTGAAGCTTTCTTT.

There are many counts of this clonotype. This chain joins TRBV28 and TRBJ2-5; D is possibly TRBD2 (5 bases). V lost 5 bases and J 2 bases, leaving 18 bases between the germline ends. Germline values: CDR1 MDHEN, CDR2 SYDVKM. The CDR3 is made up of 16 amino acids. For the CDR3, the DNA is TGTGCCAGCAGTCCCATAGGTAGGACTGCTCAAGAGACCCAGTACTTC. Translating gives CASSPIGRTAQETQYF.

The rearrangement links TRBV10-3 to TRBJ2-3; D is uncertain. In germline, CDR1 is ENHRY, CDR2 SYGVKD. Trimming removed 11 bases at V and 9 bases at J, with 18 bases between. CDR3 length: 12 amino acids. CDR3 protein: CASKNGQATQYF. The CDR3 region has the DNA TGTGCCTCTAAAAACGGGCAAGCCACGCAGTATTTT.

The V and J genes are TRBV4-1 and TRBJ1-1; weak D call: TRBD1 (6 bases). Trimming took off 1 base at V and 3 bases at J, with 21 bases between the two ends. The germline CDR1 and CDR2 sequences are MGHRA and YSYEKL. The CDR3 totals 18 residues. The CDR3 sequence: CASSQVDRLPAIYTEAFF. Written as DNA, the CDR3 is TGCGCCAGCAGCCAAGTGGACAGACTCCCTGCGATATACACTGAAGCTTTCTTT.

V and J are TRBV10-3 and TRBJ1-1; weak D call: TRBD1 (5 bases). V was trimmed by 6 bases and J by 3 bases, leaving 11 bases between them. The CDR3 loop spans 13 amino acids. The germline V gene encodes CDR1 ENHRY and CDR2 SYGVKD. The CDR3 sequence: CAIRGGLYTEAFF. CDR3 DNA sequence: TGTGCCATCAGGGGGGGTCTTTACACTGAAGCTTTCTTT.

The chain employs TRBV9 and TRBJ2-3; possible D gene TRBD2, 6 bases. The CDR3 is made up of 15 amino acids. V lost 3 bases and J lost 2, with 13 bases in between. Germline lookup yields CDR1 SGDLS and CDR2 YYNGEE. The CDR3 is CASSAGGSHTDTQYF. The CDR3 DNA reads as TGTGCCAGCAGCGCCGGGGGATCTCACACAGATACGCAGTATTTT.

This clonotype was seen more than once but under ten times. The chain employs TRBV20-1 and TRBJ2-7, with a possible D match to TRBD1 (5 bases). The CDR3 is 14 residues long. Germline assignment: CDR1 DFQATT and CDR2 SNEGSKA (reference sequence). V lost 1 base to trimming and J lost 2 bases, with 12 bases between them. CDR3 DNA sequence: TGCAGTGCTAGAGTTGCCGACAGCACCTACGAGCAGTACTTC. It specifies CSARVADSTYEQYF.

The sample holds many counts of this clonotype. The gene calls are TRBV5-1 and TRBJ2-3; tentatively, D is TRBD2 (6 bases). In germline, CDR1 is SGHRS, CDR2 YFSETQ. Trimming removed 0 bases from V and 6 bases from J, with 14 bases in between. This CDR3 spans 15 amino acids. This CDR3 is CASSLVPGRSDTQYF. CDR3 sequence (DNA): TGCGCCAGCAGCTTGGTCCCAGGGAGGTCGGATACGCAGTATTTT.

V usage is TRBV27 and J usage is TRBJ2-7, with D maybe TRBD1 (6 bases). The germline V gene encodes CDR1 MNHEY and CDR2 SMNVEV (reference sequence). This CDR3 contains 14 residues. The V and J ends lost 4 bases and 6 bases respectively, with 16 bases between them. The CDR3 sequence: CASSSNAPQGEQYF. CDR3 bases: TGTGCCAGCAGTTCCAACGCCCCACAGGGCGAGCAGTACTTC.

The chain has TRBV29-1 and TRBJ2-7, with a tentative D call TRBD1 (6 bases). This CDR3 has 16 residues. Trimming shortened V by 1 base and J by 2 bases, and 18 bases separated the two germline ends. Germline CDR1 is SQVTM and CDR2 is ANQGSEA. CDR3 nucleotide sequence: TGCAGCGTTGAAGGGGTCATCAGGGGCCACACCTACGAGCAGTACTTC. This encodes CSVEGVIRGHTYEQYF.

This clonotype occurred a few times. The chain is built from TRBV21-1 and TRBJ2-7; TRBD1 is taken as the D call from the table, unchecked against the DNA. TRBV21-1 constitutes a pseudogene. The CDR3 has 15 residues. The CDR3 DNA follows: TGTGCCAGCAGCAATGGACAGGGCGATACCTACGAGCAGTACTTC. Its translation: CASSNGQGDTYEQYF.

This clonotype was observed a few times. The chain joins TRBV3-1 to TRBJ2-5; possible D gene TRBD1, 5 bases. CDR1 is LGHDT and CDR2 is YNNKEL in the germline V gene (reference sequence). V was cut by 3 bases and J by 0 bases, with 23 bases left in between. CDR3 length: 19 amino acids. The CDR3 nucleotides are TGTGCCAGCAGCCACCACAAGACGTACTGGGGCCAGTACCAAGAGACCCAGTACTTC. It translates to CASSHHKTYWGQYQETQYF.

The J gene is TRBJ2-3, the V gene TRBV14; D tentatively reads TRBD1 or TRBD2 (5 bases each). This CDR3 is 13 amino acids long. Trimming took off 3 bases at V and 6 bases at J, with 10 bases between the two ends. Germline lookup yields CDR1 SGHDN and CDR2 FVKESK. In DNA form, the CDR3 reads TGTGCCAGCAGCCACCGGGACGACGATACGCAGTATTTT. The encoded protein is CASSHRDDDTQYF.

The chain combines TRBV11-2 with TRBJ2-1; D not resolved. Trimming removed 0 bases from V and 4 bases from J, with 13 bases in between. Germline loops: CDR1 SGHAT, CDR2 FQNNGV. The CDR3 totals 16 residues. The CDR3 bases are TGTGCCAGCAGCTTAGATCTAAGGGCAGCTTACAATGAGCAGTTCTTC. It is translated as CASSLDLRAAYNEQFF.

The chain carries TRBV20-1 and TRBJ2-5, with D hard to call. V lost 4 bases and J 2 bases, leaving 8 bases between the germline ends. CDR3 size: 12 residues. In germline, CDR1 is DFQATT, CDR2 SNEGSKA (reference sequence). The CDR3 region is CSAKQIQETQYF. As DNA, the CDR3 is TGCAGTGCTAAACAGATTCAAGAGACCCAGTACTTC.

This chain connects TRBV29-1 to TRBJ2-1; D is possibly TRBD1 or TRBD2 (5 bases each). The CDR3 length is 13 residues. From germline, CDR1 is SQVTM and CDR2 ANQGSEA. The V end was cut by 5 bases, the J end by 8 bases, with 16 bases between. CDR3 amino acids: CSVRDGRWHEQFF. The CDR3 DNA is TGCAGCGTTAGGGACGGAAGGTGGCATGAGCAGTTCTTC.